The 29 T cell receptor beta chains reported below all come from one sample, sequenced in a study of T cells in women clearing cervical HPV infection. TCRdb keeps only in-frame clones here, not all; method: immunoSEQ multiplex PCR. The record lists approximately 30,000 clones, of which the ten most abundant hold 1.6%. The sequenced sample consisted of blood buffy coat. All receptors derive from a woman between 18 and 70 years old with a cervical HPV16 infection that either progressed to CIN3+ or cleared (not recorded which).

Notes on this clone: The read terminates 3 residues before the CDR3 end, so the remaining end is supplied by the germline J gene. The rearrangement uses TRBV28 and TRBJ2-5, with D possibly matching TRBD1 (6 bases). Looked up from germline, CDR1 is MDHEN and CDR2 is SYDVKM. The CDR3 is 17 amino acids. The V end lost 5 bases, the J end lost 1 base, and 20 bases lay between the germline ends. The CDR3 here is CASSSPGSGESQETQYF. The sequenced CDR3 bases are TGTGCCAGCAGTAGCCCTGGGTCAGGGGAATCCCAAGAGACC. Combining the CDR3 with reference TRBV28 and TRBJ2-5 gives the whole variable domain DVKVTQSSRYLVKRTGEKVFLECVQDMDHENMFWYRQDPGLGLRLIYFSYDVKMKEKGDIPEGYSVSREKKERFSLILESASTNQTSMYLCASSSPGSGESQETQYFGPGTRLLVL.

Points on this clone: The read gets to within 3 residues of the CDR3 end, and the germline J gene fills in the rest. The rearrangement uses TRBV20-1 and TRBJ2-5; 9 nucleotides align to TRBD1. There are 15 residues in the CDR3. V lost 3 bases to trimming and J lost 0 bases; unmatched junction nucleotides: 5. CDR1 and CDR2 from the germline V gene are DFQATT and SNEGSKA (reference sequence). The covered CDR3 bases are TGCAGTGCTAGGCCGGACAGGGGTAACCAAGAGACC. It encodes CSARPDRGNQET. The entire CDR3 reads CSARPDRGNQETQYF.

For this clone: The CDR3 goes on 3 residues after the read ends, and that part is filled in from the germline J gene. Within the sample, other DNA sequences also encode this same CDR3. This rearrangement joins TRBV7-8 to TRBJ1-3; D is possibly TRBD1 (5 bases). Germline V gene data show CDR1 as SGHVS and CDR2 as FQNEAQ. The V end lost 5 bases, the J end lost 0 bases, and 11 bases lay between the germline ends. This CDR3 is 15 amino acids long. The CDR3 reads CASSPRGGSGNTIYF. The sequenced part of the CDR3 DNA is TGTGCCAGCAGCCCCCGCGGGGGCTCTGGAAACACC.

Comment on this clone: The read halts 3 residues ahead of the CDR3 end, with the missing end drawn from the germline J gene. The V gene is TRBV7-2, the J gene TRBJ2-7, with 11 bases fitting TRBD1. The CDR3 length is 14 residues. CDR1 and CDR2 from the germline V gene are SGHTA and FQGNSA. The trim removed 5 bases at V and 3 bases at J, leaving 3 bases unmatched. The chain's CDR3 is CASSPGTGGYEQYF. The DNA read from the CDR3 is TGTGCCAGCAGCCCAGGGACAGGGGGCTACGAG.

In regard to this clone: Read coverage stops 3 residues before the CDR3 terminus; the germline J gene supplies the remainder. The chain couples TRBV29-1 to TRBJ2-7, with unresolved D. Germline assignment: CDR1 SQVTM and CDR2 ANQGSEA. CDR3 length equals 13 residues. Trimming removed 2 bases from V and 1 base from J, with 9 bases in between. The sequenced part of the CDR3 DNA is TGCAGCGTTGAAAGCCCGATTTCCTACGAG. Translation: CSVESPISYE. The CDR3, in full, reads CSVESPISYEQYF.

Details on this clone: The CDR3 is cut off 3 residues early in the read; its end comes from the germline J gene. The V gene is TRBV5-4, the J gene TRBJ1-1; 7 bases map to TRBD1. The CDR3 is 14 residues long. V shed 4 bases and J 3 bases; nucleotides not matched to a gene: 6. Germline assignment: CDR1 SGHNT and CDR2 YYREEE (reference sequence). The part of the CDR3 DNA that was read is TGTGCCAGCAGCCCTGACAGGGCCCACACTGAA. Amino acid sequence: CASSPDRAHTE. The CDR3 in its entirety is CASSPDRAHTEAFF.

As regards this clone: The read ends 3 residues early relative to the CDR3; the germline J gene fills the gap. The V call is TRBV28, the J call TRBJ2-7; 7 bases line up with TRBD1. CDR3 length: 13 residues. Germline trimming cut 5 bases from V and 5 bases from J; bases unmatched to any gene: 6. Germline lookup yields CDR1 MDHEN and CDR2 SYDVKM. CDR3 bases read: TGTGCCAGCAGTCCCCTCGGACAGGACGAG. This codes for CASSPLGQDE. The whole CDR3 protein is CASSPLGQDEQYF.

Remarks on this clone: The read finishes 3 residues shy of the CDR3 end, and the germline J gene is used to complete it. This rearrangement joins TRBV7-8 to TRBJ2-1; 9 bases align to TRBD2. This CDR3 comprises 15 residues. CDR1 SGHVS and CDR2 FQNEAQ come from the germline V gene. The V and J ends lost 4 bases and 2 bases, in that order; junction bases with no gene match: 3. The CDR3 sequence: CASSSLAGAYNEQFF. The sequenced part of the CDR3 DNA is TGTGCCAGCAGCTCCTTAGCGGGGGCCTACAATGAG.

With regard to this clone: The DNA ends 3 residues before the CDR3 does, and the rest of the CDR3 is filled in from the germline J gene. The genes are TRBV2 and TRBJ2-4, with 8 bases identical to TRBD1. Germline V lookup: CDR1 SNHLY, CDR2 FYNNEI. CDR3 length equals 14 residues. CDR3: CASSEAPGGYGQYF. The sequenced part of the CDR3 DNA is TGTGCCAGCAGTGAAGCCCCAGGGGGCTATGGT.

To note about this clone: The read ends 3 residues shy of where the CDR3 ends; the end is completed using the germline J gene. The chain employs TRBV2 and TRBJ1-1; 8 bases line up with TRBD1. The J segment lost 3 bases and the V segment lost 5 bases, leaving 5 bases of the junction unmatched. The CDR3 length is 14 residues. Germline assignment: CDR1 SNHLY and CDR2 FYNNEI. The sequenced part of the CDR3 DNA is TGTGCCAGCAGTTGGACAGGGACGGACACTGAA. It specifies CASSWTGTDTE. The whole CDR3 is CASSWTGTDTEAFF.

The CDR3 sequence is CASNDRTVGNTIYF. The sequenced CDR3 bases are TGTGCCAGCAACGACAGGACAGTCGGAAACACC. The V call is TRBV2, the J call TRBJ1-3; tentative D call: TRBD1 (6 bases). The sequenced fragment ends 3 residues before the CDR3 boundary, so the rest is inferred from the germline J gene. Trimming took off 7 bases at V and 4 bases at J, with 14 bases between the two ends. The CDR3 consists of 14 residues. Germline CDR1 and CDR2: SNHLY and FYNNEI.

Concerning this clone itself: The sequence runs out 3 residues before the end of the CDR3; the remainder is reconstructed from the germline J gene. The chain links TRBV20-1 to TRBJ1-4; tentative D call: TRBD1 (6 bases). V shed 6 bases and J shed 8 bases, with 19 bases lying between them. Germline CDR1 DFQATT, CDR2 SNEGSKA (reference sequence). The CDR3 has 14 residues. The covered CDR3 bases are TGCAGTGCCCCCCCCAACCGTCAGGGGGAAAAA. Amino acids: CSAPPNRQGEK. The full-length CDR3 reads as CSAPPNRQGEKLFF.

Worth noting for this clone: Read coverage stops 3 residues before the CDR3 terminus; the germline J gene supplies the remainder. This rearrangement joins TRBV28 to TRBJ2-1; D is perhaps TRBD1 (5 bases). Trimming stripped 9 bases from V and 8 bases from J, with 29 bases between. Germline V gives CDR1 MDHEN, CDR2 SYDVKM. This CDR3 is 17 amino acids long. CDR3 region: CASSPSVTARAGDEQFF. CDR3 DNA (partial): TGTGCCAGTTCGCCATCGGTGACAGCTCGTGCTGGGGATGAG. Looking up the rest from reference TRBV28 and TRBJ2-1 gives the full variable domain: DVKVTQSSRYLVKRTGEKVFLECVQDMDHENMFWYRQDPGLGLRLIYFSYDVKMKEKGDIPEGYSVSREKKERFSLILESASTNQTSMYLCASSPSVTARAGDEQFFGPGTRLTVL.

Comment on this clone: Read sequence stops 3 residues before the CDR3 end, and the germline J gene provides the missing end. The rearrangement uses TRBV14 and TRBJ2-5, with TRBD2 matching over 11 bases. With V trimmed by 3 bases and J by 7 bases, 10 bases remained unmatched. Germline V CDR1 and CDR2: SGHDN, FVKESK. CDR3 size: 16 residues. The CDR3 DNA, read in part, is TGTGCCAGCAGCCAGTATCTAGCGGGAGGCGGCGGGACC. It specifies CASSQYLAGGGGT. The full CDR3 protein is CASSQYLAGGGGTQYF.

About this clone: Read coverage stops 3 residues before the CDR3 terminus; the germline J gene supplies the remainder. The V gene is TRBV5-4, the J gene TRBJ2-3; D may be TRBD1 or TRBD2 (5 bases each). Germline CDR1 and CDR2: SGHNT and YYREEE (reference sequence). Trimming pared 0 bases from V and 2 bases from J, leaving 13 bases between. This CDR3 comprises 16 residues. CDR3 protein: CASSLGGASATDTQYF. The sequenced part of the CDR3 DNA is TGTGCCAGCAGCTTGGGAGGGGCGAGCGCCACAGATACG.

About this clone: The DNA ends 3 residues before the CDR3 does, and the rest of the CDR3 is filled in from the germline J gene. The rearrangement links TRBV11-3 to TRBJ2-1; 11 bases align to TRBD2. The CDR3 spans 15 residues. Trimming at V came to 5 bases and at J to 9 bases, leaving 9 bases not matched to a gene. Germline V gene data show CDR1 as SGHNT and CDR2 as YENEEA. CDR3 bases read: TGTGCCAGCAGCCGCACCGGGACTAGCGGCGGTGAG. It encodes CASSRTGTSGGE. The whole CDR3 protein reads CASSRTGTSGGEQFF.

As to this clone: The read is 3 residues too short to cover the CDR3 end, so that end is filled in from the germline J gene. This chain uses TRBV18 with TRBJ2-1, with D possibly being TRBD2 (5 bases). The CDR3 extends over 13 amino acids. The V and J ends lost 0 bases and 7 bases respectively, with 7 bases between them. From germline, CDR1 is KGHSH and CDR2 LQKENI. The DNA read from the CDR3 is TGTGCCAGCTCACCACCAACGGGGAATGAG. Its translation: CASSPPTGNE. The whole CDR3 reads CASSPPTGNEQFF.

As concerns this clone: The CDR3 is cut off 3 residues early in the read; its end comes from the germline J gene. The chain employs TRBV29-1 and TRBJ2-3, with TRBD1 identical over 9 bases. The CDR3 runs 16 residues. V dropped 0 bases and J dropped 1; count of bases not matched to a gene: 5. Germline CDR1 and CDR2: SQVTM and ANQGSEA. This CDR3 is CSVEDPRDRGTDTQYF. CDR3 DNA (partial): TGCAGCGTTGAAGATCCCCGGGACAGGGGCACAGATACG.

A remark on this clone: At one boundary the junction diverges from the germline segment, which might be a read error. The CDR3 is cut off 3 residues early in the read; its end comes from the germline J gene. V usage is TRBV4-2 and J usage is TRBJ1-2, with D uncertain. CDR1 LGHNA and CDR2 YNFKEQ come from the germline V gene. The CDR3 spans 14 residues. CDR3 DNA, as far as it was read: TGCGCCAGCAGCCGAGCGACGGATAACTATGGC. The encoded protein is CASSRATDNYG. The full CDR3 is CASSRATDNYGYTF.

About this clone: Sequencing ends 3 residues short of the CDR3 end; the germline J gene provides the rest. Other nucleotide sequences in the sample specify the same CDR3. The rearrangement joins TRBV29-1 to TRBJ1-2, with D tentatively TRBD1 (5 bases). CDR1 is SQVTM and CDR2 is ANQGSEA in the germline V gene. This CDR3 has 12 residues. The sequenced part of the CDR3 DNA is TGCAGCGTGGGACGGGGGGACGCTGGA. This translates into CSVGRGDAG. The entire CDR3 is CSVGRGDAGYTF.

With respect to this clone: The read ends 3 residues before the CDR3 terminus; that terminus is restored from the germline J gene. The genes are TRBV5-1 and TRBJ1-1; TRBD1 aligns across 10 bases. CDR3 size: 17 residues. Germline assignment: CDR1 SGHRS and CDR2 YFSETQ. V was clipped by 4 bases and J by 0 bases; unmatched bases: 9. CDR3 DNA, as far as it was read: TGCGCCAGCAGCCGAAAGTGGGACAGGGGAATGAACACTGAA. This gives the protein CASSRKWDRGMNTE. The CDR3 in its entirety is CASSRKWDRGMNTEAFF.

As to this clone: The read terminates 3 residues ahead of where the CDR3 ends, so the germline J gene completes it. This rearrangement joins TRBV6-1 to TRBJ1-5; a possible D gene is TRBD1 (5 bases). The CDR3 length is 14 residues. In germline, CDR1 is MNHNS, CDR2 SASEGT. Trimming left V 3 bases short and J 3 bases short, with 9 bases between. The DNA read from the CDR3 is TGTGCCAGCAGTGATGACAGAACCAATCAGCCC. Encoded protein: CASSDDRTNQP. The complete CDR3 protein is CASSDDRTNQPQHF.

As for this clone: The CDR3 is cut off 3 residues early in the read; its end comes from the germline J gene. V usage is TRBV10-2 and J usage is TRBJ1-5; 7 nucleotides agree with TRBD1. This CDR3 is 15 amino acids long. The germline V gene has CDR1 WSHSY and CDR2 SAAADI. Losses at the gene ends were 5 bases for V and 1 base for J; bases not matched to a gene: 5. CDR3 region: CASSTGVGSNQPQHF. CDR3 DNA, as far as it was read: TGCGCCAGCAGTACAGGGGTGGGGAGCAATCAGCCC.

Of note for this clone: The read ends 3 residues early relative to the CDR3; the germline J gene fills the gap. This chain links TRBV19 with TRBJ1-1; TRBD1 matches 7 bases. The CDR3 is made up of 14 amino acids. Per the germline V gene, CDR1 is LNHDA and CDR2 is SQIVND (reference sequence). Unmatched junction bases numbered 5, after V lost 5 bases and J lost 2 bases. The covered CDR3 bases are TGTGCCAGTAGTGTGGGACAGAGAAACACTGAA. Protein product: CASSVGQRNTE. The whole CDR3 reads CASSVGQRNTEAFF.

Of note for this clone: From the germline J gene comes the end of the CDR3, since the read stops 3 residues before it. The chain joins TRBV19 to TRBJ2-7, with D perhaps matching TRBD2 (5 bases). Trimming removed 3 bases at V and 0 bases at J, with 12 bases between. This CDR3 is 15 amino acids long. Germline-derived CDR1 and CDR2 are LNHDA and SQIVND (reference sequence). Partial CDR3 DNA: TGTGCCAGTAGTATGAGTAGCGAGAGCTCCTACGAG. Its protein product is CASSMSSESSYE. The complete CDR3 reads CASSMSSESSYEQYF.

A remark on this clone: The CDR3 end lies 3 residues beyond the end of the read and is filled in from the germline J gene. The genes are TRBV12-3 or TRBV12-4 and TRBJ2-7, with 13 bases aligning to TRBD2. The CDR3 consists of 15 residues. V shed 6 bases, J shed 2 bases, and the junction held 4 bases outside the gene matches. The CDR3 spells CASRWGTSGTYEQYF. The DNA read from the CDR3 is TGTGCCAGCAGATGGGGGACTAGCGGGACCTACGAG.

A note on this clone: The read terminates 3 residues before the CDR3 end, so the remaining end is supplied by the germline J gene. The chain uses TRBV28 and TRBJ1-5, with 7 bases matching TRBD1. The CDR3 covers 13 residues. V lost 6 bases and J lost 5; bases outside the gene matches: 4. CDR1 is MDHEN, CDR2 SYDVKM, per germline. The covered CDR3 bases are TGTGCCAGCAGCAGGGACAGTCATCAGCCC. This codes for CASSRDSHQP. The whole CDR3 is CASSRDSHQPQHF.

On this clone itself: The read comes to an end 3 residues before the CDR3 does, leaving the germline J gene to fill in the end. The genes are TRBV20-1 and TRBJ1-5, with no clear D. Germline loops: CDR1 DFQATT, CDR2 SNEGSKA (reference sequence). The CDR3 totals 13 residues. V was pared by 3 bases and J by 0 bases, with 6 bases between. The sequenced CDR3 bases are TGCAGTGCTAGGCGGGATAGCAATCAGCCC. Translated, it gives CSARRDSNQP. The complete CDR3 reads CSARRDSNQPQHF.

Partial CDR3 DNA: TGTGCCATCAGTCAGCGGGAGGGGCCCGGGGAG. It encodes CAISQREGPGE. In full, the CDR3 is CAISQREGPGELFF. The V and J genes are TRBV10-3 and TRBJ2-2, with 10 bases aligning to TRBD2. The read halts 3 residues ahead of the CDR3 end, with the missing end drawn from the germline J gene. The germline V gene has CDR1 ENHRY and CDR2 SYGVKD. The CDR3 is made up of 14 amino acids. V gave up 5 bases and J gave up 6 bases; unmatched junction bases: 3.